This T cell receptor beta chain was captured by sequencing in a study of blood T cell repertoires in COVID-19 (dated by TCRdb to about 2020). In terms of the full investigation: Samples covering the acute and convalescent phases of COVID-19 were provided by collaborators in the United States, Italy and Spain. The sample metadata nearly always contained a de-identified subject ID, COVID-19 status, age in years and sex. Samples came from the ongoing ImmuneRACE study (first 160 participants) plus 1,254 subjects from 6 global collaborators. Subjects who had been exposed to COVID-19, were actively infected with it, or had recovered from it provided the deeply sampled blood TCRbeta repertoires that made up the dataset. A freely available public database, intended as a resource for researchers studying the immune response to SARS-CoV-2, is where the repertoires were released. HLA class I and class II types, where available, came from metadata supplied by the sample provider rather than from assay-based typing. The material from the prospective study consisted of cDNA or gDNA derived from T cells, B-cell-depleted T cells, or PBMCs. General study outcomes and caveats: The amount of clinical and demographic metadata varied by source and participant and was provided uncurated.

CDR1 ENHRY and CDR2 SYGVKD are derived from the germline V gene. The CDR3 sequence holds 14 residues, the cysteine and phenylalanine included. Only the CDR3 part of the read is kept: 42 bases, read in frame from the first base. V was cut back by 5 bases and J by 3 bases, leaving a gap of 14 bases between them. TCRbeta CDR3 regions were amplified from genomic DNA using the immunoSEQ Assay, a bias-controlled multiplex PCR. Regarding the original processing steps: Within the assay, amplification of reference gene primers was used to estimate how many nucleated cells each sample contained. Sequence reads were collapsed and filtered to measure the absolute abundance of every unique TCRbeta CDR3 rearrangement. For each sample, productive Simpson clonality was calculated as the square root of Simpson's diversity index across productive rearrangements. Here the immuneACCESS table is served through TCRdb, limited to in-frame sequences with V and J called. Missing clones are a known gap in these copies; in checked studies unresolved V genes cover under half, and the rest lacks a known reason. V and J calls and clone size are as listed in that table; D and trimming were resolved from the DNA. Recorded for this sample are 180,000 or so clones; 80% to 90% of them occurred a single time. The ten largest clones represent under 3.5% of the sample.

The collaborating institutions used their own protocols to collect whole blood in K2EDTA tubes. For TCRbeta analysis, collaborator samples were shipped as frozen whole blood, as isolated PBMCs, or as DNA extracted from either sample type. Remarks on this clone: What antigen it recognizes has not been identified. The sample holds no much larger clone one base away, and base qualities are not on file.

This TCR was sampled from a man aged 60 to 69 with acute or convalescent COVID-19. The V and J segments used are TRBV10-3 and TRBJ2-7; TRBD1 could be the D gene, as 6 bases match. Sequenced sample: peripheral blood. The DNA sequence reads TGTGCCATCAGTCGTCCGGGACAAAACTACGAGCAGTACTTC. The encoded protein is CAISRPGQNYEQYF.